The rows below give T cell receptor beta chains drawn from one sample of a study of blood T cell repertoires in COVID-19. Assay used: immunoSEQ multiplex PCR; TCRdb lists only in-frame clones, some missing. The table lists approximately 170,000 clones, 86% of them singletons. The sequencing sample was made of peripheral blood. These receptors were collected from a woman between 65 and 79 years old with acute or convalescent COVID-19. The CDR3 runs from the conserved cysteine through the conserved F or W. Fields, in order: V gene, J gene, D gene, clone size, CDR3 protein, CDR3 DNA. The D gene is left open where the match is weak. Part of the rows lack a size; the others show once, few, many or a class for expanded clones.

V gene: TRBV4-3
J gene: TRBJ2-7
D gene: .
clone size: .
CDR3 protein: CASSQNQQGYEQYF
CDR3 DNA: TGCGCCAGCAGCCAAAACCAACAGGGTTACGAGCAGTACTTC

V gene: TRBV29-1
J gene: TRBJ1-2
D gene: .
clone size: few
CDR3 protein: CSVGREDGYTF
CDR3 DNA: TGCAGCGTTGGGAGGGAGGATGGCTACACCTTC

V gene: TRBV19
J gene: TRBJ2-1
D gene: TRBD2
clone size: .
CDR3 protein: CASKGTSLGGSYNEQFF
CDR3 DNA: TGTGCCAGTAAGGGGACTAGCTTGGGTGGGTCCTACAATGAGCAGTTCTTC

V gene: TRBV5-5
J gene: TRBJ2-5
D gene: TRBD2
clone size: .
CDR3 protein: CASSFGGETQYF
CDR3 DNA: TGTGCCAGCAGCTTCGGGGGGGAGACCCAGTACTTC

V gene: TRBV28
J gene: TRBJ2-5
D gene: TRBD2
clone size: once
CDR3 protein: CASRGGLGGVRETQYF
CDR3 DNA: TGTGCCAGCAGGGGAGGGCTCGGCGGGGTACGAGAGACCCAGTACTTC

V gene: TRBV11-3
J gene: TRBJ1-3
D gene: .
clone size: once
CDR3 protein: CASSQGSGNTIYF
CDR3 DNA: TGTGCCAGCAGCCAGGGCTCTGGAAACACCATATATTTT

V gene: TRBV5-6
J gene: TRBJ1-1
D gene: .
clone size: .
CDR3 protein: CASSLAGNTEAFF
CDR3 DNA: TGTGCCAGCAGCTTGGCAGGGAACACTGAAGCTTTCTTT

V gene: TRBV4-3
J gene: TRBJ1-1
D gene: TRBD1
clone size: once
CDR3 protein: CASSQDRTGVTEAFF
CDR3 DNA: TGCGCCAGCAGCCAAGATAGGACAGGGGTCACTGAAGCTTTCTTT

V gene: TRBV19
J gene: TRBJ1-4
D gene: .
clone size: .
CDR3 protein: CASRTDGNSKLFF
CDR3 DNA: TGTGCCAGTAGGACTGACGGGAATTCGAAACTGTTTTTT

V gene: TRBV18
J gene: TRBJ1-2
D gene: TRBD1
clone size: .
CDR3 protein: CASSPSTGTGPRDYGYTF
CDR3 DNA: TGTGCCAGCTCCCCCTCAACCGGGACAGGGCCCCGAGACTATGGCTACACCTTC

V gene: TRBV19
J gene: TRBJ2-7
D gene: TRBD1
clone size: .
CDR3 protein: CASSRLDRDIYEQYF
CDR3 DNA: TGTGCCAGTAGCCGTCTGGACAGGGATATCTACGAGCAGTACTTC

V gene: TRBV5-4
J gene: TRBJ2-1
D gene: TRBD2
clone size: few
CDR3 protein: CASSSLAGGYNEQFF
CDR3 DNA: TGTGCCAGCAGCTCCCTAGCGGGGGGCTACAATGAGCAGTTCTTC

V gene: TRBV4-1
J gene: TRBJ2-5
D gene: .
clone size: .
CDR3 protein: CASSPTERETQYF
CDR3 DNA: TGCGCCAGCAGCCCCACCGAGAGGGAGACCCAGTACTTC

V gene: TRBV29-1
J gene: TRBJ1-1
D gene: TRBD1
clone size: .
CDR3 protein: CSVGQENTEAFF
CDR3 DNA: TGCAGCGTCGGACAGGAGAACACTGAAGCTTTCTTT

V gene: TRBV5-1
J gene: TRBJ1-2
D gene: .
clone size: .
CDR3 protein: CASSEVPDYGYTF
CDR3 DNA: TGCGCCAGCAGCGAGGTCCCGGATTATGGCTACACCTTC

V gene: TRBV18
J gene: TRBJ1-1
D gene: .
clone size: .
CDR3 protein: CASSPTQGDTEAFF
CDR3 DNA: TGTGCCAGCTCACCAACACAGGGTGACACTGAAGCTTTCTTT

V gene: TRBV4-1
J gene: TRBJ1-2
D gene: .
clone size: few
CDR3 protein: CASRPFRQNNYGYTF
CDR3 DNA: TGCGCCAGCAGACCCTTTCGACAGAACAACTATGGCTACACCTTC

V gene: TRBV5-1
J gene: TRBJ1-5
D gene: .
clone size: .
CDR3 protein: CASSWGGGNQPQHF
CDR3 DNA: TGCGCCAGCAGCTGGGGCGGGGGCAATCAGCCCCAGCATTTT

V gene: TRBV6-5
J gene: TRBJ2-3
D gene: .
clone size: once
CDR3 protein: CASRPSGADTQYF
CDR3 DNA: TGTGCCAGCAGACCCTCGGGAGCAGATACGCAGTATTTT

V gene: TRBV6-2/TRBV6-3
J gene: TRBJ2-1
D gene: .
clone size: .
CDR3 protein: CASSGRGSELGKNEQFF
CDR3 DNA: TGTGCCAGCAGTGGCCGTGGTAGCGAGCTGGGAAAAAATGAGCAGTTCTTC

V gene: TRBV30
J gene: TRBJ1-6
D gene: .
clone size: .
CDR3 protein: CAWSESRGHNSPLHF
CDR3 DNA: TGTGCCTGGAGCGAAAGTCGGGGTCATAATTCACCCCTCCACTTT

V gene: TRBV7-9
J gene: TRBJ1-2
D gene: TRBD1
clone size: .
CDR3 protein: CASSQDRASGYTF
CDR3 DNA: TGTGCCAGCAGCCAAGACAGGGCGAGTGGCTACACCTTC